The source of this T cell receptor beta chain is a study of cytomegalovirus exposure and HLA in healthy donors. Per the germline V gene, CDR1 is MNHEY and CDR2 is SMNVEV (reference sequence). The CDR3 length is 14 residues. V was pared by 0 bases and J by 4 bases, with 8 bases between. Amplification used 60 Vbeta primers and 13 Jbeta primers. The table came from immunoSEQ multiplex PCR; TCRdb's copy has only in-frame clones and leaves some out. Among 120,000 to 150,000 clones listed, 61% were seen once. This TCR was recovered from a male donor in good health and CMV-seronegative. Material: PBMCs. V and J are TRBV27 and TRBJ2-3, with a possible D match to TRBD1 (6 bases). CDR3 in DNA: TGTGCCAGCAGTTTATCCCCAGGGGCAGATACGCAGTATTTT. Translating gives CASSLSPGADTQYF.